This T cell receptor beta chain was recovered during a study of cytomegalovirus exposure and HLA in healthy donors. Study results and limitations: Association of roughly 17,000 TCR beta sequences with HLA alleles was found at 0.05 false discovery rate in a later analysis.

Notes on this clone: Its specificity is not known.

Researchers ran the PCR with 60 Vbeta and 13 Jbeta primers. Produced via immunoSEQ multiplex PCR; TCRdb's table is partial and in-frame only. The profile shows about 140,000 clones, 70% of them singletons. The CDR3 has 13 residues. V was pared by 2 bases and J by 8 bases, with 3 bases of the junction left unmatched. Per germline, CDR1 MNHEY and CDR2 SMNVEV (reference sequence). The chain has TRBV27 and TRBJ1-2; 9 bases agree with TRBD1. The sequence came from a woman aged 25 to 39 in good health and CMV-seronegative. The sequenced sample was PBMCs. Written as DNA, the CDR3 is TGTGCCAGCAGTTTAGGGGGACAGGGAGGCTACACCTTC. It is translated as CASSLGGQGGYTF.